Listed below are T cell receptor beta chains from one sample, sequenced in a study of blood T cell repertoires in COVID-19. The table came from immunoSEQ multiplex PCR; TCRdb's copy has only in-frame clones and leaves some out. This sample yields some 300,000 clones, of which 90% are seen a single time; about 4.2% belongs to the top ten. Sequenced: PBMCs or T cells enriched from blood (not recorded which). Source of these receptors: a woman younger than 45 who had been exposed to COVID-19. Both conserved end residues are part of each CDR3. A D gene is named only where the DNA matches it firmly. Not every row has a clone size; where given, it reads once, few, many or a size class.

- | TRBJ2-7 | TRBV5-5 | - | TGTGCCAGCAGCTTGTGGCAGGGGTCCTACGAGCAGTACTTC | CASSLWQGSYEQYF
- | TRBJ2-3 | TRBV5-1 | few | TGCGCCAGCAGCGAGACAGATACGCAGTATTTT | CASSETDTQYF
- | TRBJ1-6 | TRBV5-1 | - | TGCGCCAGCCACCAATCGGATAATTCACCCCTCCACTTT | CASHQSDNSPLHF
TRBD2 | TRBJ2-3 | TRBV9 | - | TGTGCCAGCAGCCCCTTAGCGGGGGCCTCTACAGATACGCAGTATTTT | CASSPLAGASTDTQYF
TRBD2 | TRBJ2-5 | TRBV9 | - | TGTGCCAGCAGCATAGCGGGGGGAGGAGAGACCCAGTACTTC | CASSIAGGGETQYF
- | TRBJ1-4 | TRBV10-3 | - | TGTGCCATCAGTGAGAGAGGGGGTCCTAATGAAAAACTGTTTTTT | CAISERGGPNEKLFF
- | TRBJ1-4 | TRBV19 | - | TGTGCCAGTAGTATAGGTACCGGGGTCGAAAAACTGTTTTTT | CASSIGTGVEKLFF
- | TRBJ1-4 | TRBV5-6 | - | TGTGCCAGCAGCCGAGGCGGCAGTTCTAATGAAAAACTGTTTTTT | CASSRGGSSNEKLFF
TRBD2 | TRBJ2-5 | TRBV11-2 | - | TGTGCCAGCACGGGAGGGGCCGGGGAGACCCAGTACTTC | CASTGGAGETQYF
- | TRBJ1-4 | TRBV2 | - | TGTGCCAGCAGTGAAGAGGCGTCAGGGGATTGGGGTGAAAAACTGTTTTTT | CASSEEASGDWGEKLFF
- | TRBJ1-2 | TRBV4-2 | - | TGTGCCAGCAGCCAAAGTACCTCAGCTAACTATGGCTACACCTTC | CASSQSTSANYGYTF
TRBD1 | TRBJ2-3 | TRBV9 | few | TGTGCCAGCAGCGCCATACAGGGGGGAGGCACAGATACGCAGTATTTT | CASSAIQGGGTDTQYF
- | TRBJ1-5 | TRBV4-1 | - | TGCGCCAGCAGCCCAATAGGACAGTACCAGCCCCAGCATTTT | CASSPIGQYQPQHF
- | TRBJ1-2 | TRBV5-4 | - | TGTGCCAGCAGCTCACAAGAACGTTTGTCATACTACACCTTC | CASSSQERLSYYTF
TRBD1 | TRBJ2-5 | TRBV5-8 | - | TGTGCCAGCAGCTTCCTCGGACAGGGGGGGGAGACCCAGTACTTC | CASSFLGQGGETQYF
- | TRBJ2-1 | TRBV7-2 | - | TGTGCCAGCAGCTCGGGCGGGATGGGGTACAATGAGCAGTTCTTC | CASSSGGMGYNEQFF
TRBD1 | TRBJ2-7 | TRBV2 | - | TGTGCCAGCGGAACAGGGGCCCCACCCTACGAGCAGTACTTC | CASGTGAPPYEQYF
- | TRBJ2-3 | TRBV4-2 | - | TGTGCCAGCAGCCAACGGGGGACTGTCCCAACAGATACGCAGTATTTT | CASSQRGTVPTDTQYF
TRBD1 | TRBJ2-5 | TRBV29-1 | - | TGCAGCGTTGTGAACAGGGGGCTGGAGACCCAGTACTTC | CSVVNRGLETQYF
TRBD2 | TRBJ2-1 | TRBV12-5 | - | TGTGCTAGTGGCCGTCGGACTAGCGGGGGGCCGATCCCCGATGAGCAGTTCTTC | CASGRRTSGGPIPDEQFF
- | TRBJ2-7 | TRBV9 | - | TGTGCCAGCAGCCAGGAAGTGTCCTACGAGCAGTACTTC | CASSQEVSYEQYF
TRBD1 | TRBJ1-4 | TRBV14 | - | TGTGCCAGCAGCGTGGACAGGGGAGGCACTAATGAAAAACTGTTTTTT | CASSVDRGGTNEKLFF
TRBD1 | TRBJ1-2 | TRBV6-5 | - | TGTGCCAGCACCTTGGACAGGGGAGGCTATGGCTACACCTTC | CASTLDRGGYGYTF
- | TRBJ2-1 | TRBV11-2 | - | TGTGCCAGCACCCTTGAATGGCGGAACCCATGGGATGAGCAGTTCTTC | CASTLEWRNPWDEQFF
- | TRBJ1-6 | TRBV6-1 | - | TGTGCCAGCAGTGATTCGGGAGGCCTCCTCCACTTT | CASSDSGGLLHF
- | TRBJ1-2 | TRBV19 | - | TGTGCCAGTGCCCTCCTTACGGGAAACTATGGCTACACCTTC | CASALLTGNYGYTF
TRBD1 | TRBJ1-2 | TRBV7-2 | - | TGTGCCAGCAGCTCGGACAGGACCCTGTATGGCTACACCTTC | CASSSDRTLYGYTF
TRBD2 | TRBJ2-5 | TRBV28 | - | TGTGCCAGCAGCCTTTTAGCGGGACGGGAGACCCAGTACTTC | CASSLLAGRETQYF
- | TRBJ2-5 | TRBV25-1 | - | TGTGCCAGCAGTGAACTCGAGGGCAGGCAAGAGACCCAGTACTTC | CASSELEGRQETQYF
TRBD2 | TRBJ2-7 | TRBV7-3 | few | TGTGCCAGCAGTTCTAGCGGGGCTGACGAGCAGTACTTC | CASSSSGADEQYF
- | TRBJ1-1 | TRBV29-1 | - | TGCAGCGTATCAGGAGGGGAAGTGGGTGAAGCTTTCTTT | CSVSGGEVGEAFF
TRBD1 | TRBJ1-5 | TRBV5-1 | - | TGCGCCAGCAGCTTGGAGGGACAGGGGCAGCCCCAGCATTTT | CASSLEGQGQPQHF
- | TRBJ2-1 | TRBV18 | - | TGTGCCAGCTCACCCAGACTGGAAACCTACAATGAGCAGTTCTTC | CASSPRLETYNEQFF
TRBD1 | TRBJ2-1 | TRBV4-1 | - | TGCGCCAGCAGTCGGGGACAGCAAACATACAATGAGCAGTTCTTC | CASSRGQQTYNEQFF
- | TRBJ1-5 | TRBV19 | - | TGTGCCAGTAGAAGTACCTTGGGACATTCAAGCAATCAGCCCCAGCATTTT | CASRSTLGHSSNQPQHF
TRBD1 | TRBJ2-3 | TRBV5-1 | - | TGCGCCAGCAGAAGTCCCGGGACAGGAGGAGATACGCAGTATTTT | CASRSPGTGGDTQYF
TRBD2 | TRBJ2-7 | TRBV9 | - | TGTGCCAGCAGCGTAGGTAGCGGGGGTTTCTACGAGCAGTACTTC | CASSVGSGGFYEQYF
- | TRBJ1-2 | TRBV5-1 | - | TGCGCCAGCAGCTTGGCCGTGGGGGCGCCGGGAGGCTACACCTTC | CASSLAVGAPGGYTF
TRBD1 | TRBJ1-3 | TRBV5-1 | - | TGCGCCAGCAGCCCCACAGGGGTTTCGGGAAACACCATATATTTT | CASSPTGVSGNTIYF
- | TRBJ1-1 | TRBV9 | once | TGTGCCAGCAGCGTAGGCGGGATGAACACTGAAGCTTTCTTT | CASSVGGMNTEAFF
TRBD1 | TRBJ1-2 | TRBV10-3 | once | TGTGCCATCAGTGACCGTCCCGGGACAGGGCGTGGCTACACCTTC | CAISDRPGTGRGYTF
TRBD1 | TRBJ1-1 | TRBV3-1/TRBV3-2 | few | TGTGCCAGCAGCCCTGCGCGAGGGGGCTGGGGCACTGAAGCTTTCTTT | CASSPARGGWGTEAFF
- | TRBJ1-1 | TRBV30 | - | TGTGCCTGGAGCAGGGTGTACACTGAAGCTTTCTTT | CAWSRVYTEAFF
TRBD1 | TRBJ2-1 | TRBV27 | - | TGTGCCAGCAGTTTAATTAGTAGTCCGACCGGGACAGGGATTTACAATGAGCAGTTCTTC | CASSLISSPTGTGIYNEQFF
TRBD1 | TRBJ1-2 | TRBV7-2 | - | TGTGCCAGCACCATAGGGGGACAGGGTCACTATGGCTACACCTTC | CASTIGGQGHYGYTF